A single sample gave rise to the 26 T cell receptor beta chains below, sequenced in a study of cytomegalovirus exposure and HLA in healthy donors. PCR primers comprised 60 Vbeta and 13 Jbeta primers. The repertoire was sequenced with immunoSEQ multiplex PCR; TCRdb's copy has only in-frame clones and lacks some. This table has 65,000 to 100,000 clones, around 75% appearing once. Sequenced sample: PBMCs. The receptor source for this set is a man between 35 and 55 years old in good health and CMV-seronegative.

The chain uses TRBV14 and TRBJ1-5; D gene ambiguous. Trimming stripped 2 bases from V and 9 bases from J, with 8 bases between. Germline loops: CDR1 SGHDN, CDR2 FVKESK. The CDR3 has 12 amino acids. The CDR3 region is CASSQNTGPQHF. CDR3 nucleotide sequence: TGTGCCAGCAGCCAAAACACGGGGCCCCAGCATTTT.

This clone occurred once. The genes are TRBV29-1 and TRBJ2-7; possibly TRBD1 for D (5 bases). The CDR3 runs 13 residues. The V gene's germline CDR1 is SQVTM and CDR2 ANQGSEA. V lost 3 bases and J lost 3, with 12 bases in between. The CDR3 loop is CSVEGQGLYEQYF. CDR3 DNA sequence: TGCAGCGTTGAGGGTCAGGGCCTCTACGAGCAGTACTTC.

The chain is built from TRBV2 and TRBJ2-4; 7 bases match TRBD1. V trimming: 5 bases; J trimming: 1 base; junction bases outside the gene matches: 5. The CDR3 contains 15 residues. Germline V CDR1 and CDR2: SNHLY, FYNNEI. The CDR3, as DNA: TGTGCCAGCAGTCCCGGGACAGTCGCCAAAAACATTCAGTACTTC. The encoded protein is CASSPGTVAKNIQYF.

The chain recombines TRBV6-1 with TRBJ1-3, with no clear D. CDR1 MNHNS and CDR2 SASEGT come from the germline V gene. The CDR3 runs to 14 residues. V lost 8 bases and J lost 0, with 11 bases in between. The CDR3 here is CASGQQSSGNTIYF. CDR3 sequence (DNA): TGTGCCAGCGGCCAACAGAGCTCTGGAAACACCATATATTTT.

This clone has a single count. The chain carries TRBV6-6 and TRBJ1-5; 8 bases line up with TRBD1. CDR3 length: 16 residues. The V gene's germline CDR1 is MNHNY and CDR2 SVGAGI (reference sequence). V lost 4 bases, J lost 4 bases, and 9 bases stayed unmatched. CDR3 sequence: CASSSAGQVLNQPQHF. The CDR3 bases are TGTGCCAGCAGTTCCGCGGGACAGGTTTTGAATCAGCCCCAGCATTTT.

The genes are TRBV5-1 and TRBJ2-7, with 8 bases identical to TRBD1. Germline CDR1 reads SGHRS; CDR2 reads YFSETQ. CDR3 length: 13 amino acids. Trimming cost V 3 bases and J 6 bases; bases outside gene matches: 5. The CDR3 coding sequence is TGCGCCAGCAGCTCGACAGGGGTCGGCGAGCAGTACTTC. Protein product: CASSSTGVGEQYF.

This clone was seen just once. The rearrangement uses TRBV6-1 and TRBJ1-6, with D possibly matching TRBD1 (5 bases). V gave up 0 bases and J gave up 3 bases, with 18 bases separating them. Germline CDR1 MNHNS, CDR2 SASEGT. The CDR3 covers 19 residues. CDR3 in DNA: TGTGCCAGCAGTGAAGCAGGGGCGGGGATCAAACGCTATAATTCACCCCTCCACTTT. It codes for CASSEAGAGIKRYNSPLHF.

This chain connects TRBV5-6 to TRBJ1-5; D perhaps matches TRBD1 (5 bases). The CDR3 is 16 amino acids. The V end lost 1 base, the J end lost 6 bases, and 17 bases lay between the germline ends. Germline CDR1 reads SGHDT; CDR2 reads YYEEEE. This CDR3 is CASSLRLTQGGQPQHF. The CDR3 nucleotides are TGTGCCAGCAGCTTGAGATTGACCCAGGGAGGTCAGCCCCAGCATTTT.

This clone was seen repeatedly, ten times or more. The chain employs TRBV4-2 and TRBJ1-5, with no clear D. Per germline, CDR1 LGHNA and CDR2 YNFKEQ. The CDR3 is made up of 15 amino acids. V was shortened by 4 bases and J by 2 bases, with 12 bases between the two germline ends. In DNA form, the CDR3 reads TGTGCCAGCAGCCTCCCAACCCCGGGCAATCAGCCCCAGCATTTT. Translated: CASSLPTPGNQPQHF.

V usage is TRBV11-2 and J usage is TRBJ2-7, with 7 bases aligning to TRBD2. This CDR3 spans 15 amino acids. Per the germline V gene, CDR1 is SGHAT and CDR2 is FQNNGV. Losses at the gene ends were 1 base for V and 3 bases for J; bases not matched to a gene: 6. In nucleotides, the CDR3 is TGTGCCAGCAGCTTAGCTGCTAGCGGATACTACGAGCAGTACTTC. Residues: CASSLAASGYYEQYF.

The J gene is TRBJ2-1, the V gene TRBV6-5, with D perhaps matching TRBD1 (5 bases). Germline V lookup: CDR1 MNHEY, CDR2 SVGAGI. The CDR3 runs to 15 residues. V gave up 5 bases and J gave up 0 bases, with 11 bases separating them. The CDR3 DNA follows: TGTGCCAGCAGTGCGGACACGCGCTCCTACAATGAGCAGTTCTTC. This encodes CASSADTRSYNEQFF.

This rearrangement joins TRBV29-1 to TRBJ1-1; no clear D. Germline V gene sequence: CDR1 SQVTM, CDR2 ANQGSEA. The CDR3 spans 15 residues. Trimming took 0 bases from V and 1 from J, leaving 12 bases between them. The CDR3 is CSVEDHHSQNTEAFF. The CDR3 DNA is TGCAGCGTTGAAGATCACCACAGTCAGAACACTGAAGCTTTCTTT.

This rearrangement joins TRBV13 to TRBJ2-3, with D unresolved. The CDR3 consists of 11 residues. V lost 1 base, J lost 11 bases, and 7 bases lay in between. The germline gives CDR1 PRHDT, CDR2 FYEKMQ (reference sequence). The chain's CDR3 is CASSLARVQYF. The CDR3 bases are TGTGCCAGCAGCTTAGCCCGGGTGCAGTATTTT.

The chain employs TRBV19 and TRBJ1-2; 9 bases match TRBD1. In germline, CDR1 is LNHDA, CDR2 SQIVND (reference sequence). The trim removed 10 bases at V and 2 bases at J, leaving 17 bases unmatched. This CDR3 spans 17 amino acids. CDR3 coding DNA: TGTGCCACCCAAAGGTCACAGGGGGCTCCCCAAAACTATGGCTACACCTTC. Protein product: CATQRSQGAPQNYGYTF. Full variable domain (missing parts from reference TRBV19 and TRBJ1-2): DGGITQSPKYLFRKEGQNVTLSCEQNLNHDAMYWYRQDPGQGLRLIYYSQIVNDFQKGDIAEGYSVSREKKESFPLTVTSAQKNPTAFYLCATQRSQGAPQNYGYTFGSGTRLTVV.

This chain links TRBV5-1 with TRBJ2-3, with a tentative D call TRBD1 (7 bases). Trimming removed 4 bases at V and 5 bases at J, with 14 bases between. This CDR3 has 14 residues. CDR1 and CDR2 (germline): SGHRS, YFSETQ. The CDR3 is CASSGGTAKDTQYF. The DNA for the CDR3 is TGCGCCAGCAGCGGGGGGACAGCTAAAGATACGCAGTATTTT.

The chain links TRBV27 to TRBJ1-2, with D tentatively TRBD1 (5 bases). Germline CDR1 reads MNHEY; CDR2 reads SMNVEV (reference sequence). Trimming pared 7 bases from V and 1 base from J, leaving 10 bases between. This CDR3 is 13 amino acids long. CDR3 region: CASTARVNYGYTF. Here the CDR3 DNA reads TGTGCCAGCACCGCCAGGGTTAACTATGGCTACACCTTC.

The J gene is TRBJ1-5, the V gene TRBV2; the match to TRBD1 covers 7 bases. The length of the CDR3 is 19 residues. CDR1 SNHLY and CDR2 FYNNEI come from the germline V gene. J lost 3 bases, V lost 9 bases, and 23 bases had no gene match. CDR3 region: CASLPIGDRDHLANQPQHF. The CDR3 coding sequence is TGTGCCAGTCTCCCTATAGGTGACAGGGATCACCTTGCCAATCAGCCCCAGCATTTT.

The genes are TRBV28 and TRBJ2-7; D gene unclear. Germline loops: CDR1 MDHEN, CDR2 SYDVKM. V lost 5 bases, J lost 4 bases, and 6 bases lay in between. CDR3 length: 11 residues. DNA of the CDR3: TGTGCCAGCAGTCATCATTACGAGCAGTACTTC. It encodes CASSHHYEQYF. Combining the CDR3 with reference TRBV28 and TRBJ2-7 gives the whole variable domain DVKVTQSSRYLVKRTGEKVFLECVQDMDHENMFWYRQDPGLGLRLIYFSYDVKMKEKGDIPEGYSVSREKKERFSLILESASTNQTSMYLCASSHHYEQYFGPGTRLTVT.

The chain recombines TRBV5-1 with TRBJ2-3; TRBD2 might be the D (7 bases). Germline loops: CDR1 SGHRS, CDR2 YFSETQ. CDR3 length: 14 residues. Trimming left V 6 bases short and J 3 bases short, with 14 bases between. CDR3 sequence (DNA): TGCGCCAGCAAGGGGGGGGAGGTTACAGATACGCAGTATTTT. Encoded protein: CASKGGEVTDTQYF.

This clone was seen more than once but under ten times. The rearrangement uses TRBV30 and TRBJ1-5; D possibly corresponds to TRBD1 (5 bases). This CDR3 has 13 amino acids. Trimming pared 5 bases from V and 7 bases from J, leaving 15 bases between. From germline, CDR1 is GTSNPN and CDR2 SVGIG (reference sequence). The CDR3 coding sequence is TGTGCCTGGGCCTCTGGGGGGTGGCAGCCCCAGCATTTT. It codes for CAWASGGWQPQHF.

This rearrangement joins TRBV7-2 to TRBJ1-5; D uncertain. The CDR3 extends over 15 amino acids. Trimming stripped 2 bases from V and 6 bases from J, with 14 bases between. Germline CDR1 reads SGHTA; CDR2 reads FQGNSA. The CDR3 sequence: CASSLLGGFSQPQHF. In DNA form, the CDR3 reads TGTGCCAGCAGCTTACTCGGTGGTTTCTCTCAGCCCCAGCATTTT.

V and J are TRBV7-3 and TRBJ2-7; 10 nucleotides match TRBD1. CDR1 is SGHTA and CDR2 is FQGTGA in the germline V gene. The CDR3 contains 15 residues. J was trimmed by 5 bases and V by 6 bases; bases with no gene match: 10. The CDR3 coding sequence is TGTGCCAGCAGTCCCGGGACAGGGGTATTCAACGAGCAGTACTTC. It is translated as CASSPGTGVFNEQYF.

The rearrangement links TRBV28 to TRBJ1-1, with D uncertain. Germline assignment: CDR1 MDHEN and CDR2 SYDVKM. Between the trimmed V and J ends, which lost 1 base and 1 base, there was a span of 13 bases. The length of the CDR3 is 16 residues. CDR3 sequence: CASSLYLEGTNTEAFF. The CDR3 nucleotides are TGTGCCAGCAGTTTATATCTCGAGGGAACGAACACTGAAGCTTTCTTT.

The chain's CDR3 is CASSLGLAGGVYEQYF. Written as DNA, the CDR3 is TGTGCCAGCAGCTTAGGCCTTGCGGGAGGTGTCTACGAGCAGTACTTC. This chain joins TRBV13 and TRBJ2-7, with TRBD2 matching 8 bases. Per germline, CDR1 PRHDT and CDR2 FYEKMQ (reference sequence). The CDR3 consists of 16 residues. Trimming took 0 bases from V and 3 from J; bases not matched to a gene: 7. Supplemented by reference TRBV13 and TRBJ2-7, the full variable domain reads AAGVIQSPRHLIKEKRETATLKCYPIPRHDTVYWYQQGPGQDPQFLISFYEKMQSDKGSIPDRFSAQQFSDYHSELNMSSLELGDSALYFCASSLGLAGGVYEQYFGPGTRLTVT.

J is TRBJ1-4 and V is TRBV6-5, with D perhaps matching TRBD1 (5 bases). The CDR3 runs 15 residues. The ends were cut back, 2 bases at V and 0 bases at J, with 7 bases in the middle. The germline V gene encodes CDR1 MNHEY and CDR2 SVGAGI. The CDR3, as DNA: TGTGCCAGCAGTTACGACAGCGCAACTAATGAAAAACTGTTTTTT. This codes for CASSYDSATNEKLFF.

The chain couples TRBV5-1 to TRBJ2-2, with D perhaps matching TRBD2 (7 bases). Germline values: CDR1 SGHRS, CDR2 YFSETQ. V lost 3 bases and J lost 4, with 16 bases in between. CDR3 length: 16 amino acids. The CDR3 is CASSSTGLAGTGELFF. In DNA, the CDR3 is TGCGCCAGCAGCTCTACAGGGTTAGCGGGCACCGGGGAGCTGTTTTTT.